These 11 T cell receptor beta chains share one sample of origin, sequenced in a study of spatial heterogeneity in lung cancer. Via MiXCR, TCRdb re-called the 5' RACE reads, giving one row per CDR3 protein. The table includes about 85,000 distinct CDR3 sequences, around 21% detected once. Time point denoted: sample taken at primary tumor resection. Frozen PBMC, nontumor lung or tumor provided whole RNA, which was sequenced unsorted. Sequencing was performed on PBMCs, taken at surgery. These receptors came from a male donor with early-stage non-small cell lung cancer.

This chain uses TRBV20-1 with TRBJ2-5, with 7 nucleotides matching TRBD1. CDR1 is DFQATT, CDR2 SNEGSKA, per germline (reference sequence). The CDR3 has 12 residues. The V segment lost 4 bases and the J segment 3 bases; nucleotides outside the gene matches: 2. The CDR3 DNA sequence: TGCAGTGCTAATGACAGGGAAGAGACCCAGTACTTC. As protein: CSANDREETQYF.

This clonotype has a handful of counts. J is TRBJ2-1 and V is TRBV29-1, with 9 bases matching TRBD1. The J segment lost 0 bases and the V segment lost 6 bases, leaving 9 bases of the junction unmatched. The CDR3 is 16 amino acids. The germline CDR1 and CDR2 sequences are SQVTM and ANQGSEA. CDR3 protein: CSVDDRGVISYNEQFF. The CDR3 DNA is TGCAGCGTGGATGACAGGGGGGTAATCTCCTACAATGAGCAGTTCTTC.

As concerns this clonotype: A much larger clone is a single base away; this may be a read error. The chain uses TRBV7-9 and TRBJ2-7; 7 bases are shared with TRBD1. The CDR3 loop spans 12 amino acids. Germline loops: CDR1 SEHNR, CDR2 FQNEAQ (reference sequence). The chain's CDR3 is CATWDSSYVQYF. The CDR3 DNA follows: TGTGCCACCTGGGACAGCTCCTACGTGCAGTACTTC.

This clonotype has at least ten counts. The chain recombines TRBV7-3 with TRBJ2-1; 7 bases are shared with TRBD2. The V segment lost 5 bases and the J segment 12 bases; nucleotides outside the gene matches: 7. The germline V gene has CDR1 SGHTA and CDR2 FQGTGA. The CDR3 runs 12 residues. CDR3 region: CASSPATGGQFF. CDR3 nucleotide sequence: TGTGCCAGCAGCCCCGCAACGGGGGGGCAGTTCTTC. Based on the CDR3 plus reference TRBV7-3 and TRBJ2-1, the full variable domain is GAGVSQTPSNKVTEKGKYVELRCDPISGHTALYWYRQSLGQGPEFLIYFQGTGAADDSGLPNDRFFAVRPEGSVSTLKIQRTERGDSAVYLCASSPATGGQFFGPGTRLTVL.

This clonotype was counted only a few times. The rearrangement uses TRBV21-1 and TRBJ1-4. TRBV21-1 is tagged as a pseudogene. The CDR3 extends over 11 amino acids. The CDR3 DNA follows: TGTGCCAGCAGCAAAGGTGGGGAACTGTTTTTT. Residues: CASSKGGELFF.

The chain recombines TRBV5-6 with TRBJ2-1, with TRBD2 matching 14 bases. There are 18 residues in the CDR3. V was clipped by 3 bases and J by 4 bases; unmatched bases: 9. Per the germline V gene, CDR1 is SGHDT and CDR2 is YYEEEE. CDR3 residues: CASSSGLAGGSAYNEQFF. The CDR3 nucleotides are TGTGCCAGCAGCTCCGGACTAGCGGGAGGTTCTGCTTACAATGAGCAGTTCTTC.

In its sample, this clonotype was seen many times. V is TRBV12-3 or TRBV12-4 and J is TRBJ1-2, with 9 nucleotides matching TRBD1. The V segment lost 6 bases and the J segment 3 bases; nucleotides outside the gene matches: 11. This CDR3 spans 16 amino acids. CDR3 in DNA: TGTGCCAGCAGATCTTCCGGGACAGGGCTTCACTATGGCTACACCTTC. It codes for CASRSSGTGLHYGYTF.

This clonotype was found a few times. The rearrangement uses TRBV3-1 and TRBJ1-5; D uncertain. This CDR3 is 14 amino acids long. Germline CDR1 is LGHDT and CDR2 is YNNKEL (reference sequence). With 1 base removed from V and 3 bases from J, the gap between germline ends came to 7 bases. As DNA, the CDR3 is TGTGCCAGCAGCCAAGGGGTGCTCAATCAGCCCCAGCATTTT. Translating it yields CASSQGVLNQPQHF.

The V call is TRBV19, the J call TRBJ2-1, with 11 bases fitting TRBD2. The germline V gene encodes CDR1 LNHDA and CDR2 SQIVND (reference sequence). The CDR3 has 14 amino acids. Trimming cost V 5 bases and J 6 bases; bases outside gene matches: 3. The CDR3 loop is CASSALAGVNEQFF. CDR3 coding DNA: TGTGCCAGTAGTGCACTAGCGGGGGTCAATGAGCAGTTCTTC.

The DNA for the CDR3 is TGTGCCAGCAGCGTAGAACCTAGATGGGTGAACACTGAAGCTTTCTTT. Encoded protein: CASSVEPRWVNTEAFF. The V call is TRBV9, the J call TRBJ1-1; no firm D call. The CDR3 runs 16 residues. V was shortened by 0 bases and J by 0 bases, with 12 bases between the two germline ends. Germline V gene data show CDR1 as SGDLS and CDR2 as YYNGEE.

This clonotype was seen a few times. At one end the junction does not follow the germline gene, possibly because of a read error. The chain uses TRBV9 and TRBJ2-3; TRBD2 matches at 10 bases. This CDR3 region has 15 residues. Germline lookup yields CDR1 SGDLS and CDR2 YYNGEE. Here the CDR3 DNA reads TGTGCCAGCAGCGTTGCTAGCGGGAGCAAAGATACGCAGTATTTT. This translates into CASSVASGSKDTQYF. The full variable domain, completed using reference TRBV9 and TRBJ2-3, is DSGVTQTPKHLITATGQRVTLRCSPRSGDLSVYWYQQSLDQGLQFLIQYYNGEERAKGNILERFSAQQFPDLHSELNLSSLELGDSALYFCASSVASGSKDTQYFGPGTRLTVL.